This T cell receptor (beta chain) was identified in a study of identical twins (dated by TCRdb to 2016 to 2018). Context from the whole study: The study deep-sequenced TCR alpha and beta repertoires from monozygotic twins, unrelated adults of various ages and cord blood to test whether fetal clonotypes persist. Replicate twin experiments were performed at different times using different library preparation protocols to rule out contamination. The study at large found these results: Conclusions relied on cross-sectional statistical analysis, since the same donors could not be followed over many years. Compared with coincidental sharing between unrelated individuals, an excess of low generation-probability sequences was observed among out-of-frame TCR alpha sequences shared between twins. Zero-insertion analyses could be partly confounded by invariant T cells such as MAIT and iNKT, though diverse VJ usage argued against such confounding for most clonotypes. Abundant cord blood beta clonotypes carried fewer insertions; young adult naive repertoires showed a weaker similar trend, while memory repertoires showed none. Recombination models systematically underestimated out-of-frame TCR alpha sharing in monozygotic twins but agreed with sharing between unrelated individuals. Excess twin sharing in beta out-of-frame sequences was weaker because fewer shared sequences lowered the signal-to-noise ratio.

The method was 5' RACE. Instrument on record: Illumina HiSeq 2000. A universal primer binding site was added through template switching, and the final cDNA carried a unique molecular identifier so that TCR cDNA molecules could be counted accurately. Specific primers in the conserved constant-segment region were used to synthesize first-strand cDNA for the TCR alpha and beta chains. To control for contamination, every cDNA library carried two barcodes: a SMART-Mk sample barcode plus Illumina barcodes. Two successive PCR steps introduced TruSeq adapter sequences along with Illumina sample barcodes. TCR alpha and beta cDNA libraries were sequenced on the Illumina HiSeq platform with custom primers. As for how the authors treated the data: Unique molecular identifiers were extracted from raw reads with MiGEC, and CDR3 positions were determined with MiXCR. Recombination models were inferred per individual with the repgenHMM and IGoR tools using an EM algorithm. Shared clonotypes were analyzed with the tcR package in R, and sharing was normalized by the product of cloneset sizes. To study raw recombination free of thymic and clonal selection effects, out-of-frame nonproductive sequences were analyzed. TCRdb applied fastp at Q25 and MiXCR to the public reads, then kept only in-frame beta chains. Each record represents a unique CDR3 protein, reported with the most common genes and DNA among its rows. TCRdb, not the authors, supplied the V and J calls. Present in this sample are 240,000 or so distinct CDR3 sequences, 8% to 11% of which were seen just once. The top ten constitute about a tenth of the sample.

Every donor was a healthy Caucasian. Miltenyi CD45RO+ enrichment and human naive T-cell isolation kits were used to isolate memory (CD45RO+) and naive T cells from PBMC. V is pared back by 3 bases and J by 1 base, with 6 bases lying between the germline termini. CDR1 and CDR2 are read off the germline V gene as KGHSH and LQKENI. The CDR3 starts with the cysteine, ends with the phenylalanine, and has 13 residues. Only the CDR3 DNA stays, 39 bases, in frame from base 1. This clonotype has a count of ten or more. Its specific antigen is unknown. Base quality data are lacking; no much larger clone is found one base away.

The clonotype originates from a man aged 45-65 years in good health. Material for sequencing was memory T cells sorted from blood. The cell subset or site label corresponds to: CD45RO+ enriched T cells. The V gene is TRBV18 and the J gene is TRBJ2-5; the D gene is not confidently resolved. The DNA sequence is TGTGCCAGCTCACCGACCATCCAAGAGACCCAGTACTTC. It codes for CASSPTIQETQYF.